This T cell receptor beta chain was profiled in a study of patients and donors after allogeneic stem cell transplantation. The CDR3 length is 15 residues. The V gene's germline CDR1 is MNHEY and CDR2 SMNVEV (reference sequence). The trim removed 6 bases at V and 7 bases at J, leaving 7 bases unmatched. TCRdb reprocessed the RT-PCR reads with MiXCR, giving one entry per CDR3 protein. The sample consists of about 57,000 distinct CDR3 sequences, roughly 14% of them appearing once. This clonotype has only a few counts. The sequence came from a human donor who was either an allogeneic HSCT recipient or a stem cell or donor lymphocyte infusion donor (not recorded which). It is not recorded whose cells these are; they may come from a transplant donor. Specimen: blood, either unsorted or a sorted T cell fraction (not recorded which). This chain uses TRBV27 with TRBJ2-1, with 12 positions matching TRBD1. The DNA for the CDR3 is TGTGCCAGCAGCGATGGGACAGGGGGCGGGAATGAGCAGTTCTTC. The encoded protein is CASSDGTGGGNEQFF.